The sequence of this T cell receptor (beta chain) was determined in a study of molecular identifiers for immune sequencing clone quantification. MiXCR, applied by TCRdb to the PCR reads, yields one record per CDR3 protein. The table shows hundreds of thousands of distinct CDR3 sequences, with around 20% occurring only once. The CDR3 has 18 residues. This chain uses TRBV21-1 with TRBJ1-1; TRBD1, the D gene given by the table, was not confirmed from the DNA. TRBV21-1 is an annotated pseudogene. The sequence was obtained from a human donor in good health. Some libraries in this study had Jurkat cell RNA spiked in. Input material: naive CD8+ T cells from blood, with Jurkat cell RNA spiked in. This sample's subset: FACS-sorted CD8+CD4-CCR7+CD45RA+ naive T cells. The CDR3 reads CASSTCPGQGLVHTEAFF. In nucleotides, the CDR3 is TGTGCCAGCAGCACCTGTCCGGGACAGGGATTGGTTCACACTGAAGCTTTCTTT.